What follows are 32 T cell receptor beta chains derived from one specimen sequenced in a study of blood T cell repertoires in COVID-19 (dated by TCRdb to 2019 to 2021). Receptors were amplified or captured by the immunoSEQ multiplex PCR assay. Here the immuneACCESS table is served through TCRdb, limited to in-frame sequences with V and J called. Missing clones are a known gap in these copies; in checked studies unresolved V genes cover under half, and the rest lacks a known reason. The sample includes some 160,000 clones, with about four fifths observed a single time. The top ten hold over 11% of the sample. Sample: peripheral blood. The receptor source for this set is a woman older than 75 with acute or convalescent COVID-19.

Written as DNA, the CDR3 is TGCGCCAGCAGCCAAGATTTGTCAGGGGGAACTAATGAAAAACTGTTTTTT. It encodes CASSQDLSGGTNEKLFF. The rearrangement joins TRBV4-1 to TRBJ1-4; TRBD1 matches at 7 bases. Germline lookup yields CDR1 MGHRA and CDR2 YSYEKL. J gave up 1 base and V 0 bases, and 5 bases lay outside the gene matches. This CDR3 spans 17 amino acids.

The chain joins TRBV7-8 to TRBJ1-4; 8 nucleotides align to TRBD1. Germline CDR1 and CDR2: SGHVS and FQNEAQ. CDR3 length: 15 amino acids. With V trimmed by 5 bases and J by 5 bases, 7 bases remained unmatched. The CDR3 DNA sequence: TGTGCCAGCAGCCCCAGGGGGCATAGCAATGAAAAACTGTTTTTT. Translating it yields CASSPRGHSNEKLFF.

The chain is built from TRBV6-6 and TRBJ2-3; possible D gene TRBD1, 9 bases. V was shortened by 5 bases and J by 3 bases, with 21 bases between the two germline ends. Germline V CDR1 and CDR2: MNHNY, SVGAGI (reference sequence). The CDR3 length is 17 residues. The DNA of the CDR3 is TGTGCCAGCAGTCCACAGGGGGCGGGAGGAGGTACAGATACGCAGTATTTT. This sequence encodes CASSPQGAGGGTDTQYF.

J is TRBJ1-2 and V is TRBV5-6; a weak D match, TRBD1 (6 bases). V was trimmed by 5 bases and J by 4 bases, leaving 12 bases between them. Germline V CDR1 and CDR2: SGHDT, YYEEEE. This CDR3 region has 13 residues. The CDR3 loop is CASSTQGSYGYTF. The CDR3 DNA reads TGTGCCAGCAGTACCCAGGGGTCCTATGGCTACACCTTC.

This sequence joins TRBV9 and TRBJ1-1; D is undetermined. The CDR3 runs 14 residues. Per the germline V gene, CDR1 is SGDLS and CDR2 is YYNGEE. V lost 0 bases, J lost 4 bases, and 10 bases lay in between. The CDR3 sequence: CASSVVPGSTEAFF. CDR3 bases: TGTGCCAGCAGCGTAGTACCAGGATCCACTGAAGCTTTCTTT.

The genes are TRBV30 and TRBJ1-5, with 9 bases that match TRBD1. The V gene's germline CDR1 is GTSNPN and CDR2 SVGIG (reference sequence). J gave up 4 bases and V 2 bases, and 6 bases lay outside the gene matches. This CDR3 comprises 15 residues. The CDR3 DNA reads TGTGCCTGGAGTCATAAGGGACAGGGTAATCAGCCCCAGCATTTT. This translates into CAWSHKGQGNQPQHF.

This rearrangement joins TRBV5-1 to TRBJ1-4; D is unclear. Trimming left V 0 bases short and J 4 bases short, with 19 bases between. The CDR3 has 18 residues. CDR1 and CDR2 from the germline V gene are SGHRS and YFSETQ. The CDR3: CASSLVPAGQSINEKLFF. The CDR3 nucleotides read TGCGCCAGCAGCTTGGTTCCGGCAGGCCAAAGCATTAATGAAAAACTGTTTTTT.

The chain combines TRBV5-1 with TRBJ1-1; tentative D call: TRBD1 (5 bases). Germline V gene sequence: CDR1 SGHRS, CDR2 YFSETQ. Between the trimmed V and J ends, which lost 0 bases and 3 bases, there was a span of 9 bases. The CDR3 extends over 14 amino acids. This chain's CDR3 is CASSLVGGDTEAFF. Written as DNA, the CDR3 is TGCGCCAGCAGCTTGGTCGGAGGGGACACTGAAGCTTTCTTT. Drawing the rest from reference TRBV5-1 and TRBJ1-1, the complete variable domain is KAGVTQTPRYLIKTRGQQVTLSCSPISGHRSVSWYQQTPGQGLQFLFEYFSETQRNKGNFPGRFSGRQFSNSRSEMNVSTLELGDSALYLCASSLVGGDTEAFFGQGTRLTVV.

V is TRBV28 and J is TRBJ1-3; 7 nucleotides match TRBD1. The CDR3 has 12 amino acids. With V trimmed by 4 bases and J by 10 bases, 4 bases remained unmatched. Germline lookup yields CDR1 MDHEN and CDR2 SYDVKM. Here the CDR3 DNA reads TGTGCCAGCAGTTCCGCGACAGGGACCATATATTTT. Protein product: CASSSATGTIYF.

This chain uses TRBV5-1 with TRBJ2-7; 8 bases match TRBD2. Germline V CDR1 and CDR2: SGHRS, YFSETQ. Trimming cost V 2 bases and J 0 bases; bases outside gene matches: 1. This CDR3 contains 14 residues. CDR3 sequence (DNA): TGCGCCAGCAGCTTCAGCGGGAGCTCCTACGAGCAGTACTTC. Protein sequence: CASSFSGSSYEQYF.

The J gene is TRBJ1-1, the V gene TRBV18; D perhaps matches TRBD1 (5 bases). The CDR3 contains 16 residues. Trimming removed 1 base at V and 0 bases at J, with 12 bases between. Germline-derived CDR1 and CDR2 are KGHSH and LQKENI. CDR3 in amino acids: CASSPQGPRMNTEAFF. The CDR3 bases are TGTGCCAGCTCACCACAGGGGCCACGCATGAACACTGAAGCTTTCTTT.

V usage is TRBV18 and J usage is TRBJ1-6, with 9 bases lining up with TRBD1. The CDR3 covers 15 residues. The ends lost 6 bases at V and 10 bases at J; junction bases unmatched: 10. From germline, CDR1 is KGHSH and CDR2 LQKENI. As DNA, the CDR3 is TGTGCCAGCTCTCCCTCGGGACAGGGAGAGTCACCCCTCCACTTT. This codes for CASSPSGQGESPLHF.

The V gene is TRBV7-3, the J gene TRBJ2-1, with 10 bases that match TRBD1. CDR1 and CDR2 (germline): SGHTA, FQGTGA. CDR3 length: 15 amino acids. V shed 3 bases, J shed 9 bases, and the junction held 8 bases outside the gene matches. The CDR3 DNA sequence: TGTGCCAGCAGCTTCGGACAGGGGGGTTACGGTGAGCAGTTCTTC. It codes for CASSFGQGGYGEQFF.

The chain carries TRBV28 and TRBJ2-7, with a weak D call TRBD1 (6 bases). V lost 10 bases and J 2 bases, leaving 15 bases between the germline ends. Looked up from germline, CDR1 is MDHEN and CDR2 is SYDVKM. The CDR3 is 13 residues long. CDR3 nucleotides: TGTGCCACCGGGACACGCACCCCCTACGAGCAGTACTTC. Protein sequence: CATGTRTPYEQYF.

V gene TRBV18 combines with J gene TRBJ1-5; D gene ambiguous. Germline CDR1 KGHSH, CDR2 LQKENI. This CDR3 region has 12 residues. V was pared by 6 bases and J by 4 bases, with 7 bases between. Here the CDR3 reads CASSTRNQPQHF. The CDR3 region has the DNA TGTGCCAGCTCCACGAGGAATCAGCCCCAGCATTTT. The variable domain in full, completed from reference TRBV18 and TRBJ1-5, reads NAGVMQNPRHLVRRRGQEARLRCSPMKGHSHVYWYRQLPEEGLKFMVYLQKENIIDESGMPKERFSAEFPKEGPSILRIQQVVRGDSAAYFCASSTRNQPQHFGDGTRLSIL.

The chain couples TRBV6-5 to TRBJ2-1; 9 nucleotides align to TRBD2. The junction had 11 bases not matched to a gene; V was cut back by 2 bases and J by 12 bases. CDR3 length: 15 residues. Germline V gene sequence: CDR1 MNHEY, CDR2 SVGAGI. CDR3: CASSYLTSGPSGQFF. As DNA, the CDR3 is TGTGCCAGCAGTTACCTAACTAGCGGGCCCTCCGGGCAGTTCTTC.

The chain employs TRBV27 and TRBJ2-1; no reliable D call. Germline V gives CDR1 MNHEY, CDR2 SMNVEV (reference sequence). This CDR3 is built from 12 residues. Trimming took 6 bases from V and 3 from J, leaving 6 bases between them. CDR3 amino acids: CASSRGYNEQFF. The CDR3, as DNA: TGTGCCAGCAGCCGAGGCTACAATGAGCAGTTCTTC.

This sequence joins TRBV18 and TRBJ2-5; TRBD2 aligns across 10 bases. The CDR3 totals 14 residues. Losses at the gene ends were 2 bases for V and 10 bases for J; bases not matched to a gene: 7. The germline gives CDR1 KGHSH, CDR2 LQKENI. The CDR3 sequence: CASSPTSGEGNQYF. The CDR3 DNA reads TGTGCCAGCTCACCAACTAGCGGGGAGGGGAACCAGTACTTC. The whole variable domain, remainder taken from reference TRBV18 and TRBJ2-5, is NAGVMQNPRHLVRRRGQEARLRCSPMKGHSHVYWYRQLPEEGLKFMVYLQKENIIDESGMPKERFSAEFPKEGPSILRIQQVVRGDSAAYFCASSPTSGEGNQYFGPGTRLLVL.

The chain combines TRBV27 with TRBJ2-7; 8 bases agree with TRBD2. This CDR3 has 12 residues. The V gene's germline CDR1 is MNHEY and CDR2 SMNVEV (reference sequence). V lost 11 bases to trimming and J lost 1 base; unmatched junction nucleotides: 4. Here the CDR3 DNA reads TGTGCCTCGGGGGGGGGATCCTACGAGCAGTACTTC. It translates to CASGGGSYEQYF.

The chain is built from TRBV7-9 and TRBJ2-1, with 16 bases matching TRBD2. The CDR3 consists of 18 residues. Trimming removed 5 bases from V and 7 bases from J; junction bases left unmatched: 11. CDR1 and CDR2 (germline): SEHNR, FQNEAQ (reference sequence). CDR3 nucleotides: TGTGCCAGCAGCCAGGGGACTAGCGGGAGGGGTTTGTGGAATGAGCAGTTCTTC. Translated: CASSQGTSGRGLWNEQFF.

The chain joins TRBV19 to TRBJ1-2; tentative D call: TRBD1 (5 bases). Trimming cost V 4 bases and J 3 bases, with 18 bases left between them. Per the germline V gene, CDR1 is LNHDA and CDR2 is SQIVND (reference sequence). The CDR3 runs 16 residues. The CDR3, as DNA: TGTGCCAGTAGTACCAGGGTACCGGGAGGTGACTATGGCTACACCTTC. Residues: CASSTRVPGGDYGYTF.

The J gene is TRBJ2-7, the V gene TRBV4-1, with D perhaps TRBD2 (6 bases). The CDR3 contains 12 residues. Germline CDR1 and CDR2: MGHRA and YSYEKL. V was shortened by 1 base and J by 8 bases, with 9 bases between the two germline ends. CDR3 nucleotides: TGCGCCAGCAGCCAAGTACGGGGGAAGCAGTACTTC. The encoded protein is CASSQVRGKQYF.

The V call is TRBV5-1, the J call TRBJ1-4; TRBD1 matches at 7 bases. V dropped 0 bases and J dropped 5; count of bases not matched to a gene: 10. The CDR3 loop spans 17 amino acids. Germline V CDR1 and CDR2: SGHRS, YFSETQ. CDR3 DNA sequence: TGCGCCAGCAGCTTGGGGTCTACCGGGACAGAAAATGAAAAACTGTTTTTT. Its protein product is CASSLGSTGTENEKLFF. Drawing the rest from reference TRBV5-1 and TRBJ1-4, the complete variable domain is KAGVTQTPRYLIKTRGQQVTLSCSPISGHRSVSWYQQTPGQGLQFLFEYFSETQRNKGNFPGRFSGRQFSNSRSEMNVSTLELGDSALYLCASSLGSTGTENEKLFFGSGTQLSVL.

Only a few counts were recorded for this clone. The rearrangement joins TRBV5-1 to TRBJ1-2, with 7 bases matching TRBD1. V lost 1 base and J lost 8; bases outside the gene matches: 5. The CDR3 length is 13 residues. Germline CDR1 SGHRS, CDR2 YFSETQ. In nucleotides, the CDR3 is TGCGCCAGCAGCTTGACAGGGGCGGAAGGCTACACCTTC. It yields the protein CASSLTGAEGYTF.

V is TRBV18 and J is TRBJ1-1; 9 bases fit TRBD1. The CDR3 totals 15 residues. Unmatched junction bases numbered 4, after V lost 4 bases and J lost 1 base. Germline values: CDR1 KGHSH, CDR2 LQKENI. The CDR3 nucleotides are TGTGCCAGCTCACTGCGGACAGGGGAGAACACTGAAGCTTTCTTT. Amino acids: CASSLRTGENTEAFF.

This chain uses TRBV4-1 with TRBJ2-1, with TRBD2 matching 12 bases. This CDR3 is built from 16 residues. CDR1 and CDR2 from the germline V gene are MGHRA and YSYEKL. With V trimmed by 2 bases and J by 6 bases, 5 bases remained unmatched. Written as DNA, the CDR3 is TGCGCCAGCAGCCAACCGCTAGCGGGGGGGGGCAATGAGCAGTTCTTC. This codes for CASSQPLAGGGNEQFF.

The rearrangement joins TRBV18 to TRBJ2-1; 7 bases align to TRBD2. Germline values: CDR1 KGHSH, CDR2 LQKENI. The junction had 9 bases not matched to a gene; V was cut back by 4 bases and J by 6 bases. The CDR3 covers 15 residues. The CDR3 bases are TGTGCCAGCTCACTTCTTGGGAGGGCCCTCAATGAGCAGTTCTTC. Translating it yields CASSLLGRALNEQFF.

This clone was seen only a few times. V gene TRBV15 combines with J gene TRBJ2-3, with D maybe TRBD1 (6 bases). V shed 1 base and J shed 0 bases, with 11 bases lying between them. This CDR3 is 16 amino acids long. CDR1 LNHNV and CDR2 YYDKDF come from the germline V gene (reference sequence). DNA for the CDR3: TGTGCCACCAGCAGAGGACAGGCAATTAGCACAGATACGCAGTATTTT. Residues: CATSRGQAISTDTQYF. The full variable domain, rest sourced from reference TRBV15 and TRBJ2-3, is DAMVIQNPRYQVTQFGKPVTLSCSQTLNHNVMYWYQQKSSQAPKLLFHYYDKDFNNEADTPDNFQSRRPNTSFCFLDIRSPGLGDTAMYLCATSRGQAISTDTQYFGPGTRLTVL.

This clone was counted a few times. The chain is built from TRBV6-5 and TRBJ1-1; maybe TRBD1 (6 bases). V was cut by 0 bases and J by 3 bases, with 14 bases left in between. CDR3 length: 16 amino acids. From germline, CDR1 is MNHEY and CDR2 SVGAGI. In nucleotides, the CDR3 is TGTGCCAGCAGTTACTCGACCAGGGGTCGGGACACTGAAGCTTTCTTT. Its protein product is CASSYSTRGRDTEAFF.

The V call is TRBV27, the J call TRBJ2-5; 11 bases line up with TRBD2. Unmatched junction bases numbered 16, after V lost 5 bases and J lost 5 bases. This CDR3 comprises 18 residues. Germline V CDR1 and CDR2: MNHEY, SMNVEV (reference sequence). This chain's CDR3 is CASSPRGVAGGPWETQYF. In nucleotides, the CDR3 is TGTGCCAGCAGTCCTAGAGGAGTAGCGGGAGGGCCTTGGGAGACCCAGTACTTC.

This clone was seen a few times. This sequence joins TRBV10-2 and TRBJ1-1; D may be TRBD1 (5 bases). Germline V gives CDR1 WSHSY, CDR2 SAAADI. The CDR3 is 14 amino acids. Trimming took off 2 bases at V and 4 bases at J, with 11 bases between the two ends. The CDR3 nucleotides read TGCGCCAGCAGTGAGCAGGGATTGGGCACTGAAGCTTTCTTT. It specifies CASSEQGLGTEAFF.

This clone was seen a few times. The chain has TRBV5-1 and TRBJ2-1; 11 bases match TRBD2. The CDR3 is 14 residues long. Germline V gene data show CDR1 as SGHRS and CDR2 as YFSETQ. V shed 6 bases, J shed 10 bases, and the junction held 9 bases outside the gene matches. CDR3 amino acids: CASNRVAGGPEQFF. The DNA for the CDR3 is TGCGCCAGCAATAGGGTAGCGGGGGGGCCCGAGCAGTTCTTC.